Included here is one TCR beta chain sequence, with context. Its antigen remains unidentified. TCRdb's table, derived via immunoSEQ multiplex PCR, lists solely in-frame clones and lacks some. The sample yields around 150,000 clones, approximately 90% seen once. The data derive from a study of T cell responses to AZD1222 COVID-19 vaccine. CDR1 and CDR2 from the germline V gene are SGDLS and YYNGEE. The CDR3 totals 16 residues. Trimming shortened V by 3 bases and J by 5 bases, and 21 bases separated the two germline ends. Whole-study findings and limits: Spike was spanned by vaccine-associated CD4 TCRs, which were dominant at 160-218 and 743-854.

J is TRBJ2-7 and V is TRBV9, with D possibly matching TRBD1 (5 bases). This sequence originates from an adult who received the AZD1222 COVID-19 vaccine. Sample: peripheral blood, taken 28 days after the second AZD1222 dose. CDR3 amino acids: CASSATTALRINEQYF. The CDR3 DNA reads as TGTGCCAGCAGCGCGACGACAGCATTGAGAATAAACGAGCAGTACTTC.